This T cell receptor (beta chain) was identified in a study of regulatory T cells in long-lasting Graves disease (dated by TCRdb to 2020 to 2023). With respect to the entire study: Newly diagnosed Graves' disease patients had taken antithyroid drugs for less than 3 months. This study used TCR sequencing and RNA sequencing of peripheral blood to compare persistent Graves' disease patients against newly diagnosed Graves' disease patients. The study was conducted in China and was registered as a clinical trial. A total of roughly 35 samples underwent TCR sequencing, from roughly 13 patients with persistent Graves' disease and approximately 20 patients with newly diagnosed Graves' disease.

CDR1 and CDR2 were assigned from the germline V gene as MNHNS and SASEGT. The CDR3 has 19 amino acids, counting the end cysteine and phenylalanine. Of all the DNA, just the CDR3 is kept, 57 bases in frame from base 1. Deletion took 0 bases off V and 3 bases off J, with a span of 23 bases between the germline ends. The label giving this sample's time point can be read as: newly diagnosed GD, antithyroid drugs for less than 3 months. For both TCR sequencing and RNA sequencing, RNA was extracted from PBMCs in TRIzol. Graves' disease was diagnosed according to American Thyroid Association guidelines. Recruitment of patients was carried out at an endocrinology department in Xi'an, China. Each patient gave approximately 9 milliliters of peripheral blood, collected in an EDTA anticoagulant tube. Ficoll Paque Plus density gradient separation was used to isolate PBMCs, and no further T cell sorting was done. An Agilent 2100 Bioanalyzer and agarose gel were used to check RNA quality, while a NanoDrop 2000 measured RNA concentration.

The library was made by multiplex PCR. The sequencer was an Illumina HiSeq 4000. iRepertoire HTBI primers and Arm-PCR amplification of CDR3 regions were used to construct TCR beta libraries. PCR products were gel purified before sequencing. In the original analysis: Gene usage analysis of CDR3 amino acid clonotypes relied on the 55 to 80 TRBV and 12 to 15 TRBJ segments identified across samples. COPE and FqMerger were used to merge filtered high-quality paired reads into contigs. BLAST was used to align contigs to IMGT TRBV, TRBD and TRBJ reference genes, with CDR3 defined following IMGT. Clonotypes above 0.1% frequency were classified as highly expanded clones. Shannon entropy was used to measure repertoire diversity, and the Gini coefficient was used to measure V-J evenness. A clonotype found in more than one individual was treated as public. The raw public reads went through TCRdb reprocessing: fastp at Q25, MiXCR clone calling, in-frame beta chains kept. When rows share a CDR3 protein, they turn into one entry using the most common DNA and genes. What appears here as the V and J calls and clone size reflects TCRdb's work, not the paper's. In this sample the table shows 400,000 to 450,000 distinct CDR3 sequences, 15% of which occur a single time. Approximately 15% of the sample is held by the ten biggest clonotypes.

This clonotype was picked up many times. Its antigen remains unidentified. Per-base quality was not reported, and no clone a single base away is much larger than it. General findings and caveats noted by the study authors: Patients with persistent disease shared more public clonotypes (about 3,000) than newly diagnosed patients did (966). Only peripheral blood was studied, because thyroid tissue, the primary lesion, was inaccessible. Only the TCR beta chain was sequenced and analyzed. TRBV28, TRBJ1-2 and TRBJ2-5 were preferentially used in persistent disease, while TRBV20-1 and TRBJ2-1 were favored in newly diagnosed disease. The small sample size was acknowledged by the authors as a limitation that may reduce accuracy. Compared with newly diagnosed patients, patients with persistent Graves' disease had lower TCR Shannon entropy and fewer highly expanded clones, which suggests clonal expansion.

These sequences were also reported in another study, on T cells in Graves' hyperthyroidism and ophthalmopathy. From that second study: Graves' hyperthyroidism was defined as stable when no progression to ophthalmopathy occurred over 18 months of follow-up. Hyperthyroidism patients were newly diagnosed, had a disease duration of under 2 months, and were aged 18 to 65 years. Patients with uncontrolled infections, other autoimmune diseases, pregnancy or lactation were excluded. Diagnoses relied on clinical symptoms, serum thyroxine and TRAb, thyroid ultrasound and orbital computed tomography. A first-round RT-PCR of the TCR CDR3 used the HTBI primer set with the Qiagen OneStep RT-PCR kit. Most expanded thyroid clonotypes (frequency above 0.001) were also detected in blood, a finding suggesting that blood repertoires may reflect thyroid immune responses. A 13 V-J signature model separated ophthalmopathy from stable hyperthyroidism, with approximately 87% sensitivity and around 84% specificity in cross-validation and 80%/75% in testing. In validation, progression to ophthalmopathy was predicted by the model with 70% to 71% sensitivity and around 75% specificity, a median of about 6 months before onset. To identify distinguishing TCR V-J signatures, a discovery cohort of roughly 100 patients was used, comprising 43 with Graves' ophthalmopathy and about 59 with stable Graves' hyperthyroidism. Prospective prediction of ophthalmopathy was tested in an independent validation cohort of some 19 hyperthyroidism patients and some 17 patients who later progressed to ophthalmopathy. For training and testing, the approximately 92 patients in the discovery cohort were randomly divided in a 7:3 ratio. In addition, the study compared T-cell repertoires in thyroid tissue and in blood from a handful of Graves' hyperthyroidism patients. Once sampling was done, hyperthyroidism patients were given methimazole at a starting dose of 30 mg daily, whereas ophthalmopathy patients were given high-dose intravenous methylprednisolone. The libraries were constructed in a second round of multiplex PCR and then size-selected and purified. Paired-end sequencing of the libraries was performed with 100 bp reads on an Illumina HiSeq2000. SOAPnuke was used to process the raw data, with reads discarded if the reads contained adapters or uncalled bases, had a mean Phred below 15, or lacked an exact constant-primer or identifier match. High-quality paired reads were merged with COPE v1.2.5, and unique nucleotide sequences were defined as clonotypes. Clonotypes were aligned to IMGT TRBV, TRBD and TRBJ reference segments using MiTCR v1.1. Analysis was restricted to V-J combinations with a frequency above 0.0001, which covered roughly 99% of repertoires. The TCS score was defined as the ratio of F50 (clonal expansion) to E x V (chaos), calculated using BLOSUM62-based TCRdist between CDR3 peptides within each V-J. Welch's t-statistics and random forest reduced around 520 V-J features to about 13, which were used in a naive Bayes classifier (R e1071). No statistical method was used to fix the sample size in advance, and group allocation was not hidden from the investigators. The paper reports TCR Vbeta CDR3 sequencing of some 140 peripheral blood samples: around 45 ophthalmopathy, under 80 hyperthyroidism and around 17 progressor patients.

The specimen comprised peripheral blood mononuclear cells (PBMCs), sampled at new diagnosis, from a patient treated with antithyroid drugs. Recombination joined TRBV6-1 with TRBJ2-5; the D gene cannot be resolved reliably. This sequence originates from a woman younger than 45 with Graves disease. Donor details come from another sample of the same person, matched by shared clones. The sequenced DNA: TGTGCCAGCAGTGAAGCCCCCGAACTTTACCAGTACTGGGAAGAGACCCAGTACTTC. Translated, it gives CASSEAPELYQYWEETQYF.